Below, 9 T cell receptor beta chains from the same sample are listed, as sequenced in a study of regulatory T cells in long-lasting Graves disease. As for time point: newly diagnosed GD, antithyroid drugs for less than 3 months. After RNA was extracted from PBMCs, the TCR library was made from it. The TCR beta library used iRepertoire HTBI primers with Arm-PCR amplification of CDR3. TCRdb re-derived calls from the multiplex PCR reads in MiXCR, one entry per CDR3 protein. The data hold around 450,000 distinct CDR3 sequences, with 15% observed a single time. The same sample was also used in a study of T cells in Graves' hyperthyroidism and ophthalmopathy.

Sample: peripheral blood mononuclear cells (PBMCs), taken at new diagnosis, from a patient treated with antithyroid drugs. The origin of the receptors is a woman aged 40-49 years with Graves disease.

This sequence joins TRBV9 and TRBJ2-3; 7 positions match TRBD2. Germline CDR1 is SGDLS and CDR2 is YYNGEE. This CDR3 contains 16 residues. V was clipped by 1 base and J by 4 bases; unmatched bases: 9. The CDR3 loop is CASSVSGREIPDTQYF. The CDR3 coding sequence is TGTGCCAGCAGCGTAAGCGGGCGGGAGATCCCAGATACGCAGTATTTT.

The genes are TRBV20-1 and TRBJ2-3; TRBD2 matches at 7 bases. Germline-derived CDR1 and CDR2 are DFQATT and SNEGSKA (reference sequence). J was trimmed by 3 bases and V by 6 bases; bases with no gene match: 12. The CDR3 is 15 amino acids. Here the CDR3 DNA reads TGCAGTGCCCCCCAGGCTAGCGGTATTACAGATACGCAGTATTTT. This gives the protein CSAPQASGITDTQYF.

This chain connects TRBV12-3 or TRBV12-4 to TRBJ1-1; D remains unclear. CDR3 size: 11 residues. The V gene lost 3 bases and the J gene lost 8 bases, with 7 bases spanning the gap. The CDR3 DNA is TGTGCCAGCAGTTTGAGGGAGGAAGCTTTCTTT. Encoded protein: CASSLREEAFF.

Many counts were recorded for this clonotype. The chain employs TRBV24-1 and TRBJ2-2; perhaps TRBD1 as D (6 bases). Trimming pared 5 bases from V and 1 base from J, leaving 10 bases between. Germline V CDR1 and CDR2: KGHDR, SFDVKD. The CDR3 runs to 15 residues. The chain's CDR3 is CATSVGAGNTGELFF. The CDR3 DNA is TGTGCCACCAGTGTGGGGGCAGGGAACACCGGGGAGCTGTTTTTT.

J is TRBJ2-1 and V is TRBV9, with D maybe TRBD2 (6 bases). The CDR3 contains 14 residues. The V and J ends lost 3 bases and 2 bases respectively, with 9 bases between them. Per germline, CDR1 SGDLS and CDR2 YYNGEE. The CDR3 DNA follows: TGTGCCAGCAGCGAGCGGACTACCTACAATGAGCAGTTCTTC. Translation: CASSERTTYNEQFF.

Notes on this clonotype: A much larger clone differs from this one at a single base, so this may be a read error. J is TRBJ2-1 and V is TRBV6-2 or TRBV6-3, with TRBD1 as a possible D gene (6 bases). There are 14 residues in the CDR3. The germline gives CDR1 MNHEY, CDR2 SVGEGT. DNA for the CDR3: TGTGCCAGCAGTGCGCTAGGGGGTCGCAATGAGAAGTTCTTC. This codes for CASSALGGRNEKFF.

The chain joins TRBV28 to TRBJ2-3, with D uncertain. The germline V gene encodes CDR1 MDHEN and CDR2 SYDVKM. CDR3 length equals 12 residues. Trimming removed 9 bases from V and 0 bases from J, with 7 bases in between. CDR3 protein: CASNESTDTQYF. Here the CDR3 DNA reads TGTGCCAGTAATGAGAGCACAGATACGCAGTATTTT.

This rearrangement joins TRBV29-1 to TRBJ1-2; D remains unclear. Germline CDR1 SQVTM, CDR2 ANQGSEA. V was shortened by 5 bases and J by 7 bases, with 11 bases between the two germline ends. The CDR3 has 11 amino acids. In DNA form, the CDR3 reads TGCAGCGTTCAAGGGTTGAGTGGCTACACCTTC. This sequence encodes CSVQGLSGYTF.

This clonotype was seen many times. The rearrangement links TRBV27 to TRBJ2-2; 11 bases map to TRBD1. Unmatched junction bases numbered 5, after V lost 3 bases and J lost 5 bases. The germline CDR1 and CDR2 sequences are MNHEY and SMNVEV (reference sequence). The length of the CDR3 is 16 residues. CDR3 DNA sequence: TGTGCCAGCAGTTTTGGGACAGGGGGTAATACCGGGGAGCTGTTTTTT. It translates to CASSFGTGGNTGELFF.